This T cell receptor beta chain was observed in a study of shared clonotypes between healthy human individuals. About the study: The study drew on a couple of women and a few men aged 18 to 49 as donors.

The assay was carried out at the deep level. Libraries were prepared by immunoSEQ multiplex PCR; TCRdb keeps only in-frame clonotypes and omits some of them. This sample has more than 550,000 clones; roughly 88% occur once, and the top ten carry 30% to 35%. The CDR3 length is 13 residues. CDR1 and CDR2 from the germline V gene are SNHLY and FYNNEI. V shed 6 bases and J shed 2 bases, with 10 bases lying between them. Sequenced: memory CD8+ T cells from PBMCs. Specified subset: CD45RO+ cells pooled with CCR7-negative TemRA cells. The J gene is TRBJ2-5, the V gene TRBV2; possible D gene TRBD1, 5 bases. The sequence was collected from a man aged 18 to 30 in good health. Some clones in this sample may be carry-over from other donors' samples. CDR3 region: CASSPRQQETQYF. CDR3 nucleotides: TGTGCCAGCAGCCCCCGACAGCAAGAGACCCAGTACTTC.